Sequencing of this TCR beta chain was carried out in a study of tumor and adjacent non-tumor tissue in lung cancer. TCRbeta libraries were built with three rounds of nested PCR, modified from ARM-PCR. TCRdb processed the multiplex PCR reads anew with MiXCR; each CDR3 protein has one entry. The sample lists more than 120,000 distinct CDR3 sequences; approximately 66% were seen once. RNA was extracted from bulk tissue without any cell sorting. The CDR3 loop spans 14 amino acids. Trimming removed 2 bases from V and 1 base from J, with 8 bases in between. CDR1 is SNHLY and CDR2 is FYNNEI in the germline V gene. There are a few counts of this clonotype.

The chain joins TRBV2 to TRBJ2-5, with unresolved D. This receptor was taken from a man in his fifties or sixties with small cell lung cancer. Sequencing input: lung tumor tissue. For the CDR3, the DNA is TGTGCCAGCAGTGAAAACTACCTCCAAGAGACCCAGTACTTC. This codes for CASSENYLQETQYF.